Described below is a single T cell receptor beta chain sequence and its context. Methods used by the authors: Reference gene primer amplification yielded estimated nucleated cell counts. Here immunoSEQ multiplex PCR was the method, and the copy in TCRdb shows in-frame clones only, minus some. V and J calls and clone size are copied from that table; D and trimming were computed from the DNA. The top ten hold about 11% of the sample, which has around 100,000 clones, over 65% seen once. V lost 2 bases to trimming and J lost 6 bases, with 16 bases between them. The germline gives CDR1 SGHTA, CDR2 FQGNSA. This CDR3 region has 15 residues. These data are taken from a study of blood T cell repertoires in COVID-19. On the study more broadly: Donors in the United States, Italy and Spain gave samples during acute or convalescent COVID-19. In each case, the material was cDNA or gDNA derived from T cells, B-cell-depleted T cells, or PBMCs.

Sequenced input: peripheral blood. The receptor was derived from a human donor in a cohort sampled during active COVID-19. The chain recombines TRBV7-2 with TRBJ1-2, with a possible D match to TRBD1 (6 bases). CDR3: CASSLKGAGAHGYTF. For the CDR3, the DNA is TGTGCCAGCAGCTTAAAGGGAGCGGGGGCTCATGGCTACACCTTC.